This TCR beta chain originates from a study of T cells in Graves' hyperthyroidism and ophthalmopathy. Study-level points and caveats: The blood repertoire included most of the expanded thyroid clonotypes above 0.001. Ophthalmopathy stood apart from stable hyperthyroidism in a 13 V-J model.

A note on this clonotype: Antigen specificity is unknown. A read error may account for a junction end that differs from germline.

RNA transcripts yielded amplified TCR beta CDR3 regions. HTBI primers were the set used in a first-round RT-PCR of the TCR CDR3. TCRdb re-called the multiplex PCR reads with MiXCR, one entry per CDR3 protein. Altogether around 300,000 distinct CDR3 sequences are present, roughly 22% being singletons, with the ten largest covering about 60%. The origin of this receptor is a man under 40 with Graves' ophthalmopathy. Input material: blood.

The CDR3 DNA is TGCGCCGGCAGCTTGGAGAGTGGAACTTCACCCCTCCACTTT. It is translated as CAGSLESGTSPLHF. V and J are TRBV5-1 and TRBJ1-6; D not resolved. The CDR3 runs 14 residues. Germline CDR1 and CDR2: SGHRS and YFSETQ.